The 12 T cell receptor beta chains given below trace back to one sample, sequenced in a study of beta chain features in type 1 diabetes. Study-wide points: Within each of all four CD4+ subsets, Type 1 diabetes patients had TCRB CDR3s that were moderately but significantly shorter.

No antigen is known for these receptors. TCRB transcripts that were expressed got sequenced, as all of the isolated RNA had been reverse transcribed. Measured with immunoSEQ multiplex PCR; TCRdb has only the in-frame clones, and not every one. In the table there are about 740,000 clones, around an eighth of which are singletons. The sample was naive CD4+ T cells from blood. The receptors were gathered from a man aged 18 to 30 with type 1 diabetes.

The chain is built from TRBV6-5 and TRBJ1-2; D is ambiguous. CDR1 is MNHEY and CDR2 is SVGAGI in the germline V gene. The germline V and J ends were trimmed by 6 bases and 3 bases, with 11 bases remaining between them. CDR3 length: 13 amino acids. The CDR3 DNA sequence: TGTGCCAGCAGACAGCCTCAGGACTATGGCTACACCTTC. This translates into CASRQPQDYGYTF.

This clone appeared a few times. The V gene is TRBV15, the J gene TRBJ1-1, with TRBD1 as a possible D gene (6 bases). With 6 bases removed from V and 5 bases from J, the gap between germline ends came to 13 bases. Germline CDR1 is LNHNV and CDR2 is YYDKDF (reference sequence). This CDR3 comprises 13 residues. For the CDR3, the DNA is TGTGCCACCAGGGGAGGGGGGAGGACTGAAGCTTTCTTT. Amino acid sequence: CATRGGGRTEAFF. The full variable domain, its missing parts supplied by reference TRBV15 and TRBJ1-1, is DAMVIQNPRYQVTQFGKPVTLSCSQTLNHNVMYWYQQKSSQAPKLLFHYYDKDFNNEADTPDNFQSRRPNTSFCFLDIRSPGLGDTAMYLCATRGGGRTEAFFGQGTRLTVV.

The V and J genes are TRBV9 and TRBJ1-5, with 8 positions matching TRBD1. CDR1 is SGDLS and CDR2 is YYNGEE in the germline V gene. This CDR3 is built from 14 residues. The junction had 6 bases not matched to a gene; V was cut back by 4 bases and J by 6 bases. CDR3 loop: CASSRGQGGQPQHF. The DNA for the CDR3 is TGTGCCAGCAGCAGAGGACAGGGAGGTCAGCCCCAGCATTTT.

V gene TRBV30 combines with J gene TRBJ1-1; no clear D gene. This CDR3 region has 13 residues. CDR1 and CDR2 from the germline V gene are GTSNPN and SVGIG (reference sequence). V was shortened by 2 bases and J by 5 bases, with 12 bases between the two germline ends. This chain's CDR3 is CAWSRGVRTEAFF. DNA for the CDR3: TGTGCCTGGAGTCGTGGGGTGAGGACTGAAGCTTTCTTT.

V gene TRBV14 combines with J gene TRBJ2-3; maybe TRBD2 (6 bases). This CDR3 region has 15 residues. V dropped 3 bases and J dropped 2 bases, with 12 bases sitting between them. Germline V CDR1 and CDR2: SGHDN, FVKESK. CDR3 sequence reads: CASSQAGRITDTQYF. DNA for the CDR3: TGTGCCAGCAGCCAGGCAGGGAGGATCACAGATACGCAGTATTTT. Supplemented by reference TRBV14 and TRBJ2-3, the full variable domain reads EAGVTQFPSHSVIEKGQTVTLRCDPISGHDNLYWYRRVMGKEIKFLLHFVKESKQDESGMPNNRFLAERTGGTYSTLKVQPAELEDSGVYFCASSQAGRITDTQYFGPGTRLTVL.

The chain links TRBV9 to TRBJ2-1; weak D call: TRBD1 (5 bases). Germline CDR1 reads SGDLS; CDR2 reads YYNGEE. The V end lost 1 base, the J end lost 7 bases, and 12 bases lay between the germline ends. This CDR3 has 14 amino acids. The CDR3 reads CASSVLTSGNEQFF. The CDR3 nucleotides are TGTGCCAGCAGCGTACTCACATCAGGGAATGAGCAGTTCTTC.

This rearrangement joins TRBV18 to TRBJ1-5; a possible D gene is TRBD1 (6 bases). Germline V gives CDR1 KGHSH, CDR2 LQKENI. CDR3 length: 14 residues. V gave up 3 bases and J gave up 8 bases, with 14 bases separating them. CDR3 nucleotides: TGTGCCAGCTCACCGGACAGTCAAATGAAGCCCCAGCATTTT. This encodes CASSPDSQMKPQHF.

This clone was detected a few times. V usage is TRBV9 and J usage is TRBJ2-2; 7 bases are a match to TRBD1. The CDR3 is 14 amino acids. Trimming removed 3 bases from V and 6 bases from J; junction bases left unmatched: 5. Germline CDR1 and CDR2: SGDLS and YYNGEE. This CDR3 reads CASSASTGPGELFF. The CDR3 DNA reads TGTGCCAGCAGCGCCTCGACAGGGCCCGGGGAGCTGTTTTTT.

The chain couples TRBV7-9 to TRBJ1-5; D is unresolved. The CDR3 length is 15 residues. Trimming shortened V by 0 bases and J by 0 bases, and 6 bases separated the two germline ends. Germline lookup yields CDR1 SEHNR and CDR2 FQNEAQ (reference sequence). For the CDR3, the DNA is TGTGCCAGCAGCTTAGCCGGGGATAGCAATCAGCCCCAGCATTTT. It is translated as CASSLAGDSNQPQHF.

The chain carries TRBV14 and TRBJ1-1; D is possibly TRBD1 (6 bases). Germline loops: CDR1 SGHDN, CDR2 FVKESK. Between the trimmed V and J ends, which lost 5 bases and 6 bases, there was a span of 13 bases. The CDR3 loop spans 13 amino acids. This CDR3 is CASSTTGFSEAFF. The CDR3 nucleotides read TGTGCCAGCAGCACAACAGGGTTCTCTGAAGCTTTCTTT.

The CDR3 DNA follows: TGTGCCATCAGTGACGGGCTACAAGAGACCCAGTACTTC. It yields the protein CAISDGLQETQYF. This sequence joins TRBV10-3 and TRBJ2-5; D gene unclear. Germline CDR1 is ENHRY and CDR2 is SYGVKD. This CDR3 contains 13 residues. The germline V and J ends were trimmed by 3 bases and 2 bases, with 7 bases remaining between them.

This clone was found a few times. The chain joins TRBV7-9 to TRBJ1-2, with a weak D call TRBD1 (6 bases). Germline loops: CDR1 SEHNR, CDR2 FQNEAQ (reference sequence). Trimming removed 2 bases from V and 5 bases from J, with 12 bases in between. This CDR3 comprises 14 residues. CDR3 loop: CASSLYDRTYGYTF. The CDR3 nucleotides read TGTGCCAGCAGCTTATATGACAGGACTTATGGCTACACCTTC.